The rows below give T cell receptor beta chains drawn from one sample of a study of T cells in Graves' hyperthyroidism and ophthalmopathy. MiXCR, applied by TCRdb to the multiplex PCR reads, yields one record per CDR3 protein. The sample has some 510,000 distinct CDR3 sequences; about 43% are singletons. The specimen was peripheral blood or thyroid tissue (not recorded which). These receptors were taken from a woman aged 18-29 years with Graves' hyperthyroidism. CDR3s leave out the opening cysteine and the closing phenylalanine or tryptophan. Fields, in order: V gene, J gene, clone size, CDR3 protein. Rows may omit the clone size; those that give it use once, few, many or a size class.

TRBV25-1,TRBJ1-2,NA,ASSATQTYGYT
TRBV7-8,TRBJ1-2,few,ASSSPTGPANYGYT
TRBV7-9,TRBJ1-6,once,ASSMRTDPLH
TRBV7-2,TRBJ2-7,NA,ASSTLTGSSYEQY
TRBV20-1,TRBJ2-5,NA,SADKAGTAVETQY
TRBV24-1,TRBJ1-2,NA,ATSDSSGAGYGYT
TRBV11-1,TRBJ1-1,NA,ASATGHQNTEAF
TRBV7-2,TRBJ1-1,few,ASSPYAGSEAF
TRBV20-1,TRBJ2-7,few,SAASGSSSYEQY
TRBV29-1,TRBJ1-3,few,SVRWGKYSGNTIY
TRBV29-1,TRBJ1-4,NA,SVGGGFWLDEKLF
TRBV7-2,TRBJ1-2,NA,ASSLVSGQGTGVPNGYT
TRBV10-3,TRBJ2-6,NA,AISESGQGRTGANALT
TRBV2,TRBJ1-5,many,ASREGQLQPQH
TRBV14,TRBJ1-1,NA,ASARLGATEAF
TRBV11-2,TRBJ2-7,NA,ASREEGSYEQY
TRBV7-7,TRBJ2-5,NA,ASRGSGSGETQY
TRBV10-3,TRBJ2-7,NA,AISGSTYEQY
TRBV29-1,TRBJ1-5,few,SARQGGQGNQPQH
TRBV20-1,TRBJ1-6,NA,SAKETDNSPLH
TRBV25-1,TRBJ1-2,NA,ASSAREQGGPYGYT
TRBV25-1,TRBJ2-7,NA,ASRDREPIVQY
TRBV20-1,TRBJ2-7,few,SATGLVQYEQY
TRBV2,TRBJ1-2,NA,ASSLGRRANYGYT
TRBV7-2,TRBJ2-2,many,ASSLASSGGGELF
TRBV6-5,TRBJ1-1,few,ASSYLVRQGAGLNTEAF
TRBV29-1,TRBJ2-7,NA,SAIGQGGYEQY
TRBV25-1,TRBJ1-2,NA,ASSEGHGGYT
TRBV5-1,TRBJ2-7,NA,ASSLGYQYEQY
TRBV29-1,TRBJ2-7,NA,SVSEEAYEQY
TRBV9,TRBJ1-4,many,ASGEKLF
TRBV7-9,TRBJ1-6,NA,ASSLGSGNLNSPLH
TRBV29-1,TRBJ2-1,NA,SVERIGLAGEQF
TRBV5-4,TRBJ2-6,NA,ASSSGHPGANVLT
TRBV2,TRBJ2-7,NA,ASSDRTRADTQY
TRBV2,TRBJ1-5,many,ASRGSGNQPQH
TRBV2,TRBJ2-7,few,ASSEWVGWDYEQY
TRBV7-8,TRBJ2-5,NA,ASSVAYREQETQY
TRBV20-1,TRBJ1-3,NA,SVVEGSGNTIY
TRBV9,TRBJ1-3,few,ASSPGQGAGNTIY
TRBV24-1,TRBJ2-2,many,ATSDYSTGELF
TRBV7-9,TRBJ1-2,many,ASFDYGYT
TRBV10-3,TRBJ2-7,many,AISGLAGAYEQY
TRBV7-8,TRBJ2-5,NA,ASSYWTGPQETQY
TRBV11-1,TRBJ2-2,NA,ASSLGSVPSARGELF
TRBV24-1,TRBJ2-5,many,ATSEGGRSQETQY
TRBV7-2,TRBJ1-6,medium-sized,ASSSRTAVYNSPLH
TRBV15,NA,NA,ATAAGGLSYNEQY
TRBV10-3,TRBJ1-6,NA,AISEWTAWWNSPLH
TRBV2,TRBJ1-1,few,ATQKGKRVPNTEAF